The 19 T cell receptor beta chains listed next were all sequenced from one sample in a study of cytomegalovirus exposure and HLA in healthy donors (dated by TCRdb to about 2017). Library preparation employed the immunoSEQ multiplex PCR assay. A mixture of 60 forward primers for TCR Vbeta segments and 13 reverse primers for TCR Jbeta segments was used in the multiplex PCR. Not all clones reach the TCRdb copy of this immuneACCESS table, which keeps in-frame sequences only. Checked studies attribute under half of the gap to unresolved V genes and leave the rest unexplained. This sample comprises about 150,000 clones, 65% to 85% of them detected only once. In total, the top ten clones hold roughly 2.8% of the sample. The sequenced sample was PBMCs. These receptors were taken from a man between 18 and 35 years old in good health and CMV-seronegative.

The genes are TRBV11-2 and TRBJ2-3, with D tentatively TRBD2 (5 bases). The germline V gene encodes CDR1 SGHAT and CDR2 FQNNGV. The ends were cut back, 5 bases at V and 1 base at J, with 10 bases in the middle. The CDR3 covers 14 residues. The CDR3 nucleotides are TGTGCCAGCAGCCTCGAGAGGGGCACAGATACGCAGTATTTT. Protein: CASSLERGTDTQYF. Filled out from reference TRBV11-2 and TRBJ2-3, the complete variable domain reads EAGVAQSPRYKIIEKRQSVAFWCNPISGHATLYWYQQILGQGPKLLIQFQNNGVVDDSQLPKDRFSAERLKGVDSTLKIQPAKLEDSAVYLCASSLERGTDTQYFGPGTRLTVL.

This rearrangement joins TRBV27 to TRBJ2-7, with a possible D match to TRBD1 (6 bases). Germline V gives CDR1 MNHEY, CDR2 SMNVEV (reference sequence). V shed 5 bases and J shed 6 bases, with 14 bases lying between them. CDR3 length: 13 residues. Here the CDR3 DNA reads TGTGCCAGCAGTCAGTTCCTACAGGGCGAGCAGTACTTC. Residues: CASSQFLQGEQYF.

This clone appeared a single time. This chain connects TRBV2 to TRBJ2-5; 7 nucleotides agree with TRBD2. Germline V gene lookup returns CDR1 SNHLY and CDR2 FYNNEI. CDR3 size: 16 residues. J gave up 4 bases and V 4 bases, and 12 bases lay outside the gene matches. The chain's CDR3 is CASSGLGGGVPETQYF. CDR3 bases: TGTGCCAGCAGTGGATTGGGTGGGGGGGTACCAGAGACCCAGTACTTC.

This sequence joins TRBV5-6 and TRBJ1-5, with D unresolved. The CDR3 extends over 15 amino acids. Between the trimmed V and J ends, which lost 0 bases and 0 bases, there was a span of 7 bases. The germline CDR1 and CDR2 sequences are SGHDT and YYEEEE. CDR3 sequence: CASSLGQYSNQPQHF. The CDR3 DNA is TGTGCCAGCAGCTTGGGGCAGTATAGCAATCAGCCCCAGCATTTT.

The CDR3 nucleotides are TGCGCCAGCAGCCGCGACAGGGTTGGGTATGGCTACACCTTC. It codes for CASSRDRVGYGYTF. The chain uses TRBV5-1 and TRBJ1-2; 7 positions match TRBD1. In germline, CDR1 is SGHRS, CDR2 YFSETQ. V shed 4 bases, J shed 5 bases, and the junction held 8 bases outside the gene matches. This CDR3 spans 14 amino acids.

V is TRBV9 and J is TRBJ1-5; unclear D gene. From germline, CDR1 is SGDLS and CDR2 YYNGEE. V lost 0 bases and J lost 0, with 10 bases in between. The CDR3 spans 16 residues. DNA for the CDR3: TGTGCCAGCAGCGTAGGGGTAGGCGGTAGCAATCAGCCCCAGCATTTT. Protein product: CASSVGVGGSNQPQHF.

This chain joins TRBV7-3 and TRBJ2-7; D uncertain. V lost 4 bases, J lost 4 bases, and 11 bases lay in between. Germline V gene data show CDR1 as SGHTA and CDR2 as FQGTGA. The CDR3 is made up of 13 amino acids. This chain's CDR3 is CASSSLPSYEQYF. Written as DNA, the CDR3 is TGTGCCAGCAGCTCCCTTCCGTCTTACGAGCAGTACTTC.

This clone was observed a single time. The chain is built from TRBV6-1 and TRBJ1-5; a weak D match, TRBD1 (6 bases). This CDR3 contains 12 residues. CDR1 is MNHNS and CDR2 is SASEGT in the germline V gene. Deletions cut 10 bases from V and 3 bases from J, with 10 bases between. The CDR3 DNA is TGTGCCATCAGGACAGACAATCAGCCCCAGCATTTT. It encodes CAIRTDNQPQHF.

The V gene is TRBV5-1, the J gene TRBJ1-6; D gene unclear. CDR1 and CDR2 from the germline V gene are SGHRS and YFSETQ. Trimming removed 0 bases at V and 12 bases at J, with 7 bases between. This CDR3 has 12 residues. CDR3 region: CASSLGGKPLHF. CDR3 coding DNA: TGCGCCAGCAGCTTGGGCGGGAAACCCCTCCACTTT.

This chain connects TRBV11-1 to TRBJ2-1; D is possibly TRBD2 (6 bases). The CDR3 spans 12 residues. Germline V gives CDR1 SGHAT, CDR2 FQDESV (reference sequence). V was shortened by 3 bases and J by 10 bases, with 10 bases between the two germline ends. The CDR3 DNA is TGTGCCAGCAGCTTGGAGGGCCACGAGCAGTTCTTC. Translation: CASSLEGHEQFF.

This clone occurred a few times. V gene TRBV6-5 combines with J gene TRBJ2-7; D may be TRBD1 (6 bases). Germline V gene data show CDR1 as MNHEY and CDR2 as SVGAGI. The CDR3 consists of 15 residues. With 0 bases removed from V and 4 bases from J, the gap between germline ends came to 13 bases. This chain's CDR3 is CASSYSGRGRYEQYF. The CDR3 DNA sequence: TGTGCCAGCAGTTACTCGGGCAGGGGCAGGTACGAGCAGTACTTC.

This clone was found once. The chain carries TRBV28 and TRBJ2-2, with D possibly matching TRBD1 (6 bases). Trimming shortened V by 2 bases and J by 1 base, and 8 bases separated the two germline ends. Germline loops: CDR1 MDHEN, CDR2 SYDVKM. The CDR3 is made up of 15 amino acids. CDR3 nucleotides: TGTGCCAGCAGTTTAGGCAGGGGGAACACCGGGGAGCTGTTTTTT. The encoded protein is CASSLGRGNTGELFF.

This clone was found a few times. The chain carries TRBV2 and TRBJ2-7, with 8 bases matching TRBD1. CDR1 and CDR2 from the germline V gene are SNHLY and FYNNEI. The CDR3 totals 14 residues. The V segment lost 6 bases and the J segment 5 bases; nucleotides outside the gene matches: 9. In DNA, the CDR3 is TGTGCCAGCAGACTCGGACAGGGCCCCCACGAGCAGTACTTC. Translation: CASRLGQGPHEQYF.

This clone has more than one count but fewer than ten. The V gene is TRBV28, the J gene TRBJ1-2; D is undetermined. Germline loops: CDR1 MDHEN, CDR2 SYDVKM. The CDR3 loop spans 11 amino acids. The CDR3 bases are TGTGTGGCGGGTGCCAACTATGGCTACACCTTC. It is translated as CVAGANYGYTF.

This clone showed up just a few times. The chain is built from TRBV6-1 and TRBJ2-1, with D possibly TRBD2 on 5 matching bases. With 5 bases removed from V and 12 bases from J, the gap between germline ends came to 14 bases. The CDR3 runs to 12 residues. Germline-derived CDR1 and CDR2 are MNHNS and SASEGT. In DNA, the CDR3 is TGTGCCAGCAGTTCGACGGGGATGAGGCAGTTCTTC. Translated: CASSSTGMRQFF.

A single count supports this clone. The J gene is TRBJ2-1, the V gene TRBV5-3; perhaps TRBD1 as D (7 bases). TRBV5-3 is recorded as an ORF, its role being uncertain. With 4 bases removed from V and 14 bases from J, the gap between germline ends came to 28 bases. The CDR3 covers 16 residues. DNA for the CDR3: TGTGCCAGAAGCCTTCGAATCAGGGGGGCGCTGGTTTGGAAGTTCTTC. It codes for CARSLRIRGALVWKFF.

The gene calls are TRBV2 and TRBJ2-7, with 11 bases fitting TRBD1. The J segment lost 6 bases and the V segment lost 6 bases, leaving 7 bases of the junction unmatched. The CDR3 is made up of 14 amino acids. The germline V gene encodes CDR1 SNHLY and CDR2 FYNNEI. As DNA, the CDR3 is TGTGCCAGCAGGGGGACAGGGGGAACAAGCGAGCAGTACTTC. Translation gives CASRGTGGTSEQYF.

The rearrangement uses TRBV9 and TRBJ2-3; D may be TRBD1 (6 bases). V lost 0 bases and J lost 5, with 10 bases in between. This CDR3 has 14 residues. Germline-derived CDR1 and CDR2 are SGDLS and YYNGEE. The CDR3 bases are TGTGCCAGCAGCGTAGCAGGGGTGGGAGATACGCAGTATTTT. Protein: CASSVAGVGDTQYF.

The chain has TRBV18 and TRBJ1-6; D gene unclear. V gave up 0 bases and J gave up 5 bases, with 14 bases separating them. Germline CDR1 is KGHSH and CDR2 is LQKENI. The CDR3 is 17 residues long. CDR3 amino acids: CASSPPSTALNNSPLHF. For the CDR3, the DNA is TGTGCCAGCTCACCACCGAGTACCGCCCTAAATAATTCACCCCTCCACTTT.